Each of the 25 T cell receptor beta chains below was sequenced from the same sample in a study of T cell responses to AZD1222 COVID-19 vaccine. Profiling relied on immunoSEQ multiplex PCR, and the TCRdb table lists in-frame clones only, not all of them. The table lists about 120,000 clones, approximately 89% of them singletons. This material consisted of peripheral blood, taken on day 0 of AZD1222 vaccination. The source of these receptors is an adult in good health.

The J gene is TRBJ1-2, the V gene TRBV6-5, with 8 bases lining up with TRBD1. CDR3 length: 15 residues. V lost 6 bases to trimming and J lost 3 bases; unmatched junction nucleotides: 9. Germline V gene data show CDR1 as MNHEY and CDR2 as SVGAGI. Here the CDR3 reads CASSLDRAFDYGYTF. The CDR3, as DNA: TGTGCCAGCAGCCTGGACAGGGCGTTTGACTATGGCTACACCTTC.

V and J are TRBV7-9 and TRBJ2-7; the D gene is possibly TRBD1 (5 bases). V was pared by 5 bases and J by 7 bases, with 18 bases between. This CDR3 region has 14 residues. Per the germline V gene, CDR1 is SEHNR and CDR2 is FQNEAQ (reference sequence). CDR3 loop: CASSDSNEDGEQYF. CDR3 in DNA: TGTGCCAGCAGCGACAGCAATGAGGATGGGGAGCAGTACTTC.

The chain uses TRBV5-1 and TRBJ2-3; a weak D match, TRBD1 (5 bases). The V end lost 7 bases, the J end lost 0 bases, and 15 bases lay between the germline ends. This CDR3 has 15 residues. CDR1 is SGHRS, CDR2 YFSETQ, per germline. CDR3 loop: CASREQVSSTDTQYF. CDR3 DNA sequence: TGCGCCAGCCGTGAACAGGTCTCTAGCACAGATACGCAGTATTTT.

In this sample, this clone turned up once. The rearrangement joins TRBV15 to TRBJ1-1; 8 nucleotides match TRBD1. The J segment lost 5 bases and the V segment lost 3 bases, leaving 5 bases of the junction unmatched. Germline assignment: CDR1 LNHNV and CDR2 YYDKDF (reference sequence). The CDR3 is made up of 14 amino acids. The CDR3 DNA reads TGTGCCACCAGCAGCCGACAGGGGACAACTGAAGCTTTCTTT. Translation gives CATSSRQGTTEAFF.

Here the CDR3 DNA reads TGTGCCAGCAGCTTATTAGGCGGGGGCACTGAAGCTTTCTTT. Its translation: CASSLLGGGTEAFF. The gene calls are TRBV7-3 and TRBJ1-1; D possibly corresponds to TRBD1 (5 bases). CDR3 length: 14 residues. With 2 bases removed from V and 4 bases from J, the gap between germline ends came to 11 bases. Germline lookup yields CDR1 SGHTA and CDR2 FQGTGA.

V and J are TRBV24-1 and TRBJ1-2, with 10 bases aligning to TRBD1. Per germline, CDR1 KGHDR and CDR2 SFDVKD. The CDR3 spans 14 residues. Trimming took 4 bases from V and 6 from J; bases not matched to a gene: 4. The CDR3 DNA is TGTGCCACCAGTGACCCCGGGACAGGGGATGGCTACACCTTC. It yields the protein CATSDPGTGDGYTF.

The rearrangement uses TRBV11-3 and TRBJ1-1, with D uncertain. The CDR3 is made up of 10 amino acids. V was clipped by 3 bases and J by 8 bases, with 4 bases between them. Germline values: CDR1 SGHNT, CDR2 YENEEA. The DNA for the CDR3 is TGTGCCAGCAGCTTGGGGGAAGCTTTCTTT. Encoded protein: CASSLGEAFF.

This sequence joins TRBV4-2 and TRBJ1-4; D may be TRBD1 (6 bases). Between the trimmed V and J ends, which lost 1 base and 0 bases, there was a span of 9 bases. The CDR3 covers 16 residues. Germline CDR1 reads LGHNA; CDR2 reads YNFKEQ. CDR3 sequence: CASSQATGATNEKLFF. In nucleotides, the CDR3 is TGTGCCAGCAGCCAAGCGACAGGCGCAACTAATGAAAAACTGTTTTTT.

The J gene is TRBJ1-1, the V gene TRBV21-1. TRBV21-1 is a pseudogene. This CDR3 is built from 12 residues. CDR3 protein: CASSTGPTEAFF. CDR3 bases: TGTGCCAGCAGCACGGGCCCCACTGAAGCTTTCTTT.

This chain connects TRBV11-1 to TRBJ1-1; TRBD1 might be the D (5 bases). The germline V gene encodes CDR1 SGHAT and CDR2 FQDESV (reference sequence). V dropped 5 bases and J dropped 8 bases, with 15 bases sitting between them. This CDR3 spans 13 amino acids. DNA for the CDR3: TGTGCCAGCAGCCATCCGGGACGGCGAGAAGCTTTCTTT. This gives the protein CASSHPGRREAFF.

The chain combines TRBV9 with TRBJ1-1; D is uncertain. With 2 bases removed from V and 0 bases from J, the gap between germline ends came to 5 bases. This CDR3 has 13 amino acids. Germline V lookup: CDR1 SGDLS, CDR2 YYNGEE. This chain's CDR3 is CASSVRMNTEAFF. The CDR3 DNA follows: TGTGCCAGCAGCGTTCGGATGAACACTGAAGCTTTCTTT.

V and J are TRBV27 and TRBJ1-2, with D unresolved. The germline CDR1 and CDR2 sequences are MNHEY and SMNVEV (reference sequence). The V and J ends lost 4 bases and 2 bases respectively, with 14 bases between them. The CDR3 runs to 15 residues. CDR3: CASSWSRAANYGYTF. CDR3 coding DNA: TGTGCCAGCAGTTGGTCTCGAGCCGCGAACTATGGCTACACCTTC.

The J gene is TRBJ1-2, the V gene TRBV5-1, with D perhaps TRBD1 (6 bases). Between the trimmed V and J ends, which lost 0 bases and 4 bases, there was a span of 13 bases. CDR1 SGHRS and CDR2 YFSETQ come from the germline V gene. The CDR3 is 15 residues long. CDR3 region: CASSLGQGSPYGYTF. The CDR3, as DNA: TGCGCCAGCAGCTTGGGGCAGGGGAGTCCCTATGGCTACACCTTC.

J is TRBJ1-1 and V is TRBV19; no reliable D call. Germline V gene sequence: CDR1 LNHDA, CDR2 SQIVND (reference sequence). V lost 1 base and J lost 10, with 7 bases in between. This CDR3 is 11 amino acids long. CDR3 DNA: TGTGCCAGTAGTATAGGGATGCGAGCTTTCTTT. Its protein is CASSIGMRAFF. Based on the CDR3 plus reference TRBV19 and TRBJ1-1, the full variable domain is DGGITQSPKYLFRKEGQNVTLSCEQNLNHDAMYWYRQDPGQGLRLIYYSQIVNDFQKGDIAEGYSVSREKKESFPLTVTSAQKNPTAFYLCASSIGMRAFFGQGTRLTVV.

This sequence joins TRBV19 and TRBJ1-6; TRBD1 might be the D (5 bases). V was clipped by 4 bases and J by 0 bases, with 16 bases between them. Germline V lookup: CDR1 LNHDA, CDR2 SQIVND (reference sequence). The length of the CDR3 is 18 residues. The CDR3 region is CASSREAWDLSYNSPLHF. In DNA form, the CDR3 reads TGTGCCAGTAGTAGGGAAGCTTGGGACCTCTCCTATAATTCACCCCTCCACTTT.

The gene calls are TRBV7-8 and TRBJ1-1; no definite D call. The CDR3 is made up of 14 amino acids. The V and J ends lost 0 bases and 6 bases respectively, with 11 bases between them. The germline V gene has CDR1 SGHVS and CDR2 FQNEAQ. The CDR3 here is CASSLAKGVPEAFF. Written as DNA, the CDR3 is TGTGCCAGCAGCTTAGCTAAGGGCGTTCCTGAAGCTTTCTTT.

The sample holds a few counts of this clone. This CDR3 reads CAWSEDRGPNNEQFF. CDR3 sequence (DNA): TGTGCCTGGAGTGAGGACAGGGGGCCGAACAATGAGCAGTTCTTC. This chain connects TRBV30 to TRBJ2-1, with 11 bases aligning to TRBD1. This CDR3 spans 15 amino acids. Looked up from germline, CDR1 is GTSNPN and CDR2 is SVGIG (reference sequence). The J segment lost 5 bases and the V segment lost 1 base, leaving 4 bases of the junction unmatched.

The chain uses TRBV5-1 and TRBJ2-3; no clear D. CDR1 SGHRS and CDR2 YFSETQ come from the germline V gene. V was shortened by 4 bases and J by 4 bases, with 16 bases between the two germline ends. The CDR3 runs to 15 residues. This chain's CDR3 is CASSKTTLLADTQYF. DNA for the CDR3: TGCGCCAGCAGCAAGACGACCCTGCTCGCAGATACGCAGTATTTT.

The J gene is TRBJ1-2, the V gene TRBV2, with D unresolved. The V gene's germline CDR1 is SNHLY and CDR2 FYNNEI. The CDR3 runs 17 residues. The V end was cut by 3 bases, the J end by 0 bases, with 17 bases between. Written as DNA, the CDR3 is TGTGCCAGCAGTGATGGTATAGGTGGAATCGCTAACTATGGCTACACCTTC. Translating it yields CASSDGIGGIANYGYTF.

The CDR3 DNA is TGTGCCAGCAGCACCCGGATAGGGGCTCCTACCCTCATAAGCGATCAGCCCCAGCATTTT. It translates to CASSTRIGAPTLISDQPQHF. V gene TRBV4-2 combines with J gene TRBJ1-5; tentative D call: TRBD1 (5 bases). The CDR3 totals 20 residues. V lost 5 bases and J 5 bases, leaving 31 bases between the germline ends. The germline gives CDR1 LGHNA, CDR2 YNFKEQ.

CDR3 DNA: TGTGCCAGCAGCACTACATTAGGGAACACTGAAGCTTTCTTT. It translates to CASSTTLGNTEAFF. The chain is built from TRBV7-2 and TRBJ1-1; D is unclear. Trimming removed 5 bases at V and 1 base at J, with 11 bases between. The CDR3 is made up of 14 amino acids. Germline values: CDR1 SGHTA, CDR2 FQGNSA.

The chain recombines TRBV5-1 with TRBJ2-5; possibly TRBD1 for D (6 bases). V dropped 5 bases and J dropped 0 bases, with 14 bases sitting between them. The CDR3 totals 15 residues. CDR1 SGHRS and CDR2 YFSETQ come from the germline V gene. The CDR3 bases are TGCGCCAGCAGGCAGAAATGGACAGACCAAGAGACCCAGTACTTC. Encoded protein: CASRQKWTDQETQYF. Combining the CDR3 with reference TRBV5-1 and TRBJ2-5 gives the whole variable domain KAGVTQTPRYLIKTRGQQVTLSCSPISGHRSVSWYQQTPGQGLQFLFEYFSETQRNKGNFPGRFSGRQFSNSRSEMNVSTLELGDSALYLCASRQKWTDQETQYFGPGTRLLVL.

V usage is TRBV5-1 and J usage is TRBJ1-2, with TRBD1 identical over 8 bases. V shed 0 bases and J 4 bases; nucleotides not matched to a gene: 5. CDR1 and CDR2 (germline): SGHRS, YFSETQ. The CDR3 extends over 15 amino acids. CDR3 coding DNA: TGCGCCAGCAGCTTGGGGACAGGGAATGTCTATGGCTACACCTTC. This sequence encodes CASSLGTGNVYGYTF.

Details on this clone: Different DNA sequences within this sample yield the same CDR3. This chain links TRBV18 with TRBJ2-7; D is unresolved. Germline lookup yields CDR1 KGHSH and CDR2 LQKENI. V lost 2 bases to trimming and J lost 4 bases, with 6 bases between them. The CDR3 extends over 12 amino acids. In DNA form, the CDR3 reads TGTGCCAGCTCACCAGGTGGATACGAGCAGTACTTC. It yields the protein CASSPGGYEQYF.

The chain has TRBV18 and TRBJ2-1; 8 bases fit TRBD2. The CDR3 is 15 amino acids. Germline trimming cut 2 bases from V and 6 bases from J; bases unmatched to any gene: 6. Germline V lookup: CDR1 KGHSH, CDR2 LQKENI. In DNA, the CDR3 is TGTGCCAGCTCACCAACTCTAGCGGGTCCCAATGAGCAGTTCTTC. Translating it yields CASSPTLAGPNEQFF.